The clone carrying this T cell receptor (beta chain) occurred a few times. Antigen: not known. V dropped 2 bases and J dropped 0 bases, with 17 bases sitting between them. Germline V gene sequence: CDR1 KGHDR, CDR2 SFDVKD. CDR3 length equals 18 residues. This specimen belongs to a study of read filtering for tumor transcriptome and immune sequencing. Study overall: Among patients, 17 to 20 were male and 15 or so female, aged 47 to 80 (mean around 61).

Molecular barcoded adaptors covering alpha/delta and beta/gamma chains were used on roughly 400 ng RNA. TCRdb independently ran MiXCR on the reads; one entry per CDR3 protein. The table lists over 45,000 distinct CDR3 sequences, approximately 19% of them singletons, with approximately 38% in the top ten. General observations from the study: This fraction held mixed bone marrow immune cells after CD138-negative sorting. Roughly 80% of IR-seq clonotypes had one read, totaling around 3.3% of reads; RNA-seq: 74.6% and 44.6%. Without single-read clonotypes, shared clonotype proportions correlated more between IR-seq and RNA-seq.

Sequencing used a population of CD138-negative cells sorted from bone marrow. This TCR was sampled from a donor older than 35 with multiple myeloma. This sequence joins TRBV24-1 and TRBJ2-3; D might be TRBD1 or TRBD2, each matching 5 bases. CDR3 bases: TGTGCCACCAGTGATTCGTCGGATCCGGGACCCAGCACAGATACGCAGTATTTT. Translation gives CATSDSSDPGPSTDTQYF.